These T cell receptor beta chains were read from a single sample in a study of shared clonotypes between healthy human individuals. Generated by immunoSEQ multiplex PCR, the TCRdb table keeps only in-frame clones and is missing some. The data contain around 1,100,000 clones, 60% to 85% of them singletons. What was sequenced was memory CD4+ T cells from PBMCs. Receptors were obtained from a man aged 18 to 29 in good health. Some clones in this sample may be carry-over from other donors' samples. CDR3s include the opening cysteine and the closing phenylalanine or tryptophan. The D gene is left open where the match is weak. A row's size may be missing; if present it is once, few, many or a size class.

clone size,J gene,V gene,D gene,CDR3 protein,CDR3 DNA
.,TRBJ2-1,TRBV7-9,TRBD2,CAVLIAGDSYNEQFF,TGTGCCGTTCTTATAGCGGGAGACTCCTACAATGAGCAGTTCTTC
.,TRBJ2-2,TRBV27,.,CASSLAIATGELFF,TGTGCCAGCAGTTTGGCCATTGCCACCGGGGAGCTGTTTTTT
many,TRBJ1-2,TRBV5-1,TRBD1,CASSLPPGTGVGYTF,TGCGCCAGCAGCCTCCCCCCCGGGACAGGGGTTGGCTACACCTTC
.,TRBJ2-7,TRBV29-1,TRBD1,CSVRTGAYEQYF,TGCAGCGTCCGGACAGGGGCCTACGAGCAGTACTTC
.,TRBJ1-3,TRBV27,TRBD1,CASTTGEAGNTIYF,TGTGCCAGCACCACAGGGGAGGCTGGAAACACCATATATTTT
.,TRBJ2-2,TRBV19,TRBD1,CASNRDRASGELFF,TGTGCCAGTAATCGGGACAGGGCTTCGGGGGAGCTGTTTTTT
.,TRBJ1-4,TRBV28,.,CASSPQPGGGTNEKLFF,TGTGCCAGCAGTCCGCAACCCGGGGGAGGAACTAATGAAAAACTGTTTTTT
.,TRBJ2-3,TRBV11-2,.,CASSLFRGSSTDTQYF,TGTGCCAGCAGCTTATTCCGCGGTAGTAGCACAGATACGCAGTATTTT
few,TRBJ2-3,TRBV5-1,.,CASSLLGPGTDTQYF,TGCGCCAGCAGCTTACTGGGCCCAGGGACAGATACGCAGTATTTT
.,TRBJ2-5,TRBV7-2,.,CASSQGRQETQYF,TGTGCCAGCTCACAGGGTCGCCAAGAGACCCAGTACTTC
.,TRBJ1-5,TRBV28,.,CASSLSGGAQPQHF,TGTGCCAGCAGTTTATCGGGGGGGGCTCAGCCCCAGCATTTT
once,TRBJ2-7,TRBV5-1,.,CASSPRVAGAVVSYEQYF,TGCGCCAGCAGCCCGCGGGTTGCAGGGGCGGTAGTCTCCTACGAGCAGTACTTC
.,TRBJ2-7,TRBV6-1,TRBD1,CASSEVGTGVTYEQYF,TGTGCCAGCAGTGAGGTTGGGACAGGGGTTACCTACGAGCAGTACTTC
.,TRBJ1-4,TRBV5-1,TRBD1,CASSFAGTGLSEKLFF,TGCGCCAGCAGCTTTGCAGGGACAGGGCTTAGTGAAAAACTGTTTTTT
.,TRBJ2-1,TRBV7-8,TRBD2,CASSPTPGTRAHNEQFF,TGTGCCAGCAGCCCTACTCCCGGGACTAGGGCCCACAATGAGCAGTTCTTC
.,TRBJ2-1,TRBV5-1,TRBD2,CASSFGLAGDEQFF,TGCGCCAGCAGTTTCGGACTAGCGGGAGATGAGCAGTTCTTC
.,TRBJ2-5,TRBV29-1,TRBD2,CSVEPRTSGQETQYF,TGCAGCGTTGAACCCAGGACTAGCGGACAAGAGACCCAGTACTTC
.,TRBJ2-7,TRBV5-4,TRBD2,CASSLGGLDSSREQYF,TGTGCCAGCAGCTTAGGGGGACTAGACTCTTCCCGCGAGCAGTACTTC
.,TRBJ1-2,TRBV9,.,CASSVANYGYTF,TGTGCCAGCAGCGTAGCGAACTATGGCTACACCTTC
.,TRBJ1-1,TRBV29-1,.,CSVGWGKNTEAFF,TGCAGCGTTGGATGGGGAAAGAACACTGAAGCTTTCTTT
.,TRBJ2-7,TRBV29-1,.,CSVGEAEQYF,TGCAGCGTCGGAGAGGCCGAGCAGTACTTC
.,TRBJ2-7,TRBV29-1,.,CSVAPSASYEQYF,TGCAGCGTTGCTCCTAGCGCTTCCTACGAGCAGTACTTC
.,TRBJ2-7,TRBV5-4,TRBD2,CASSLAMASGSYEQYF,TGTGCCAGCAGCTTGGCTATGGCTAGCGGTTCCTACGAGCAGTACTTC
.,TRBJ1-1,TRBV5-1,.,CASSLFPNTEAFF,TGCGCCAGCAGCTTGTTTCCGAACACTGAAGCTTTCTTT
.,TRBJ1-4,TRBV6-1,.,CASSEALGRGNEKLFF,TGTGCCAGCAGTGAAGCGTTGGGACGCGGGAATGAAAAACTGTTTTTT
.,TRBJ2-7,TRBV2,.,CASSVWGSAWEQYF,TGTGCCAGCAGCGTCTGGGGGAGCGCGTGGGAGCAGTACTTC
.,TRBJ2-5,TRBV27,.,CASSSTAAGQETQYF,TGTGCCAGCAGTTCGACAGCGGCAGGGCAAGAGACCCAGTACTTC
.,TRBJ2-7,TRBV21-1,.,CAKPLLDTGLTSGGSPGPEQYF,TGTGCCAAACCTTTACTTGACACAGGGCTGACTAGCGGGGGCTCCCCTGGCCCCGAGCAGTACTTC
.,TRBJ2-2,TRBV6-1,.,CASRERLGRQSSGELFF,TGTGCCAGCAGAGAACGGTTGGGCAGGCAGTCCTCCGGGGAGCTGTTTTTT
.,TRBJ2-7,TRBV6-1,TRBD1,CASSDPGQIYSYEQYF,TGTGCCAGCAGTGACCCGGGACAGATATACTCCTACGAGCAGTACTTC
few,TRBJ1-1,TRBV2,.,CASSYRDIGGAFF,TGTGCCAGCAGTTATCGTGACATTGGGGGAGCTTTCTTT
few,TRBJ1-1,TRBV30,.,CAWSVRGTNTEAFF,TGTGCCTGGAGTGTACGAGGGACCAACACTGAAGCTTTCTTT
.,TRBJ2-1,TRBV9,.,CASSVDGGNEQFF,TGTGCCAGCAGCGTAGATGGGGGCAATGAGCAGTTCTTC
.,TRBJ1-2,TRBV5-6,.,CASSLERGHGYTF,TGTGCCAGCAGCTTGGAGCGGGGCCATGGCTACACCTTC
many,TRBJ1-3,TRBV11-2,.,CASNQGSGNTIYF,TGTGCCAGCAACCAGGGCTCTGGAAACACCATATATTTT
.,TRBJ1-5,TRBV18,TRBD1,CASSYDRGENQPQHF,TGTGCCAGCTCGTACGACAGGGGGGAAAATCAGCCCCAGCATTTT
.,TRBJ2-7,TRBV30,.,CAWSVMAGQDYEQYF,TGTGCCTGGAGTGTTATGGCGGGACAAGACTACGAGCAGTACTTC
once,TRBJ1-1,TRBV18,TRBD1,CASSSDRGNTEAFF,TGTGCCAGCTCAAGCGACAGGGGGAACACTGAAGCTTTCTTT
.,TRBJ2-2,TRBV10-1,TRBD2,CASSESQAGGELFF,TGCGCCAGCAGCGAGTCCCAAGCGGGGGGGGAGCTGTTTTTT
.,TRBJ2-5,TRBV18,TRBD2,CASSPTSGGETQYF,TGTGCCAGCTCACCCACGTCGGGGGGAGAGACCCAGTACTTC
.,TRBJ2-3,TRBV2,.,CASSRRGQNTDTQYF,TGTGCCAGCAGCCGCCGGGGCCAGAACACAGATACGCAGTATTTT
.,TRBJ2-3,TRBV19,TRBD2,CASSLSGGDTDTQYF,TGTGCCAGTAGTTTAAGCGGGGGCGACACAGATACGCAGTATTTT
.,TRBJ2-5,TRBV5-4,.,CASSFYPGTETQYF,TGTGCCAGCAGCTTTTATCCGGGAACGGAGACCCAGTACTTC
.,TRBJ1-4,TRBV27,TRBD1,CASRWGQTTNEKLFF,TGTGCCAGCAGGTGGGGACAGACAACTAATGAAAAACTGTTTTTT
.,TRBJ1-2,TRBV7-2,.,CASSLAGLYGYTF,TGTGCCAGCAGCTTAGCAGGCCTGTATGGCTACACCTTC
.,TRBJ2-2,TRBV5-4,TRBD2,CASSLGGRVAGELFF,TGTGCCAGCAGCTTGGGCGGGAGGGTGGCCGGGGAGCTGTTTTTT
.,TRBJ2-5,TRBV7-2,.,CASSLWRGPETQYF,TGTGCCAGCAGCTTATGGAGGGGGCCCGAGACCCAGTACTTC
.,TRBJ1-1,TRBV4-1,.,CASSQDAGTEAFF,TGCGCCAGCAGCCAAGATGCCGGCACTGAAGCTTTCTTT